Shown below are 12 T cell receptor beta chains from a single sample sequenced in a study of regulatory T cells in long-lasting Graves disease (dated by TCRdb to about 2021). The library was generated by multiplex PCR. Sequencing relied on an Illumina HiSeq 4000. CDR3 regions were amplified by Arm-PCR with iRepertoire HTBI primers to construct TCR beta libraries. In TCRdb, the public reads were trimmed at Q25 with fastp and aligned with MiXCR, with productive beta chains retained. Rows merge per CDR3 protein into single entries with the most common DNA and genes. The sample yields about 430,000 distinct CDR3 sequences; roughly 23% were counted once. More than 13% of the sample is taken by the ten largest. This specimen's time point label, per the study, means: persistent/refractory GD, antithyroid drugs over 5 years with positive TRAb. For both TCR sequencing and RNA sequencing, RNA was extracted from PBMCs in TRIzol.

This specimen consisted of peripheral blood mononuclear cells (PBMCs), obtained when the disease was refractory, from a patient treated with antithyroid drugs. Receptor source: a female donor with Graves disease.

The chain employs TRBV5-8 and TRBJ2-4; D is possibly TRBD2 (5 bases). This CDR3 spans 13 amino acids. Trimming removed 7 bases from V and 2 bases from J, with 10 bases in between. Germline CDR1 and CDR2: SGHTS and YDEGEE. The CDR3 here is CASGPGTKNIQYF. In DNA, the CDR3 is TGTGCCAGCGGCCCGGGGACCAAAAACATTCAGTACTTC.

The gene calls are TRBV2 and TRBJ2-7; perhaps D is TRBD1 or TRBD2 (6 bases each). Germline V gene data show CDR1 as SNHLY and CDR2 as FYNNEI. The V and J ends lost 7 bases and 4 bases respectively, with 11 bases between them. This CDR3 is 12 amino acids long. As DNA, the CDR3 is TGTGCCAGCAAGGAGGGGGTTTACGAGCAGTACTTC. It translates to CASKEGVYEQYF.

This clonotype was found many times. This chain links TRBV2 with TRBJ2-2; D call uncertain. This CDR3 region has 13 residues. Trimming pared 3 bases from V and 6 bases from J, leaving 8 bases between. The germline CDR1 and CDR2 sequences are SNHLY and FYNNEI. This chain's CDR3 is CASSDDLAGELFF. The DNA for the CDR3 is TGTGCCAGCAGTGACGATCTGGCCGGGGAGCTGTTTTTT.

For this clonotype: With a much larger clone just one base away, this may be a read error. V and J are TRBV20-1 and TRBJ1-5, with D possibly TRBD1 on 6 matching bases. V was clipped by 1 base and J by 7 bases, with 11 bases between them. The CDR3 loop spans 13 amino acids. Germline-derived CDR1 and CDR2 are DFQATT and SNEGSKA (reference sequence). The CDR3 protein is CSARAGAKQPQHF. The CDR3 nucleotides read TGCAGTGCTAGAGCAGGGGCGAAGCAGCCCCAGCATTTT.

This clonotype has ten or more counts. This chain connects TRBV13 to TRBJ1-5; weak D call: TRBD1 (6 bases). The V gene lost 3 bases and the J gene lost 6 bases, with 9 bases spanning the gap. CDR1 and CDR2 (germline): PRHDT, FYEKMQ (reference sequence). The CDR3 length is 13 residues. CDR3 nucleotide sequence: TGTGCCAGCAGCTTCAGGGGTACTCAGCCCCAGCATTTT. Protein: CASSFRGTQPQHF.

The chain links TRBV4-1 to TRBJ2-2, with 8 bases fitting TRBD2. The CDR3 runs 13 residues. CDR1 MGHRA and CDR2 YSYEKL come from the germline V gene. After removal of 11 bases from V and 7 bases from J, the junction contained 9 bases not matched to a gene. The CDR3 sequence: CAGSGGRGGELFF. The CDR3 bases are TGCGCCGGCTCGGGAGGGCGCGGCGGGGAGCTGTTTTTT.

This clonotype was detected only once. V is TRBV19 and J is TRBJ2-7, with 10 bases that match TRBD2. CDR1 LNHDA and CDR2 SQIVND come from the germline V gene (reference sequence). The CDR3 spans 13 residues. With V trimmed by 5 bases and J by 4 bases, 2 bases remained unmatched. CDR3 coding DNA: TGTGCCAGTAGTTCTAGCGGGAGATACGAGCAGTACTTC. Protein sequence: CASSSSGRYEQYF.

This clonotype was picked up a small number of times. Here the CDR3 DNA reads TGTGCCAGCAGTGTAGGGACAACTAATGAAAAACTGTTTTTT. Translation gives CASSVGTTNEKLFF. This chain uses TRBV2 with TRBJ1-4, with D unclear. V was pared by 4 bases and J by 0 bases, with 6 bases between. The germline V gene has CDR1 SNHLY and CDR2 FYNNEI. The CDR3 runs to 14 residues.

Notes on this clonotype: Mismatch with germline at one junction end may stem from a read error. The V call is TRBV20-1, the J call TRBJ2-5; D may be TRBD1 or TRBD2 (5 bases each). Per germline, CDR1 DFQATT and CDR2 SNEGSKA (reference sequence). The CDR3 covers 13 residues. CDR3 in amino acids: CSVEGRIQETRYF. CDR3 DNA sequence: TGCAGTGTTGAGGGGCGCATCCAAGAGACCCGGTACTTC.

This chain links TRBV28 with TRBJ2-3; D is undetermined. The CDR3 totals 11 residues. Trimming left V 10 bases short and J 5 bases short, with 10 bases between. From germline, CDR1 is MDHEN and CDR2 SYDVKM. CDR3 coding DNA: TGTGCCACCGCCCTCAAAGATACGCAGTATTTT. Translation gives CATALKDTQYF.

The J gene is TRBJ1-2, the V gene TRBV28, with D perhaps matching TRBD1 (6 bases). The germline gives CDR1 MDHEN, CDR2 SYDVKM. The CDR3 runs 17 residues. V gave up 6 bases and J gave up 4 bases, with 24 bases separating them. CDR3 loop: CASSAHGRGDVIYGYTF. DNA for the CDR3: TGTGCCAGCAGCGCCCATGGCAGGGGAGATGTAATCTATGGCTACACCTTC.

The genes are TRBV20-1 and TRBJ2-7; D unresolved. The CDR3 is 14 amino acids. Per the germline V gene, CDR1 is DFQATT and CDR2 is SNEGSKA (reference sequence). The ends were cut back, 4 bases at V and 7 bases at J, with 20 bases in the middle. The CDR3 loop reads CSANEPGRLLEQYF. The CDR3 region has the DNA TGCAGTGCTAACGAACCCGGGCGGCTACTTGAGCAGTACTTC.